The T cell receptor (beta chain) described here comes from a study of OX40 agonist ivuxolimab in advanced cancers. Across the study: At 65% to 85% male, the cohort had a mean age of around 56 years, ranging from roughly 23 to 80.

Trimming stripped 1 base from V and 2 bases from J, with 10 bases between. CDR3 length equals 15 residues. Germline CDR1 is SEHNR and CDR2 is FQNEAQ (reference sequence). Profiled with immunoSEQ multiplex PCR; TCRdb holds only in-frame clones, not every one. The sample yields about 75,000 clones, approximately 81% seen once. Sequencing was performed on CD4+ or CD8+ T cells sorted from blood, taken in a trial of the OX40 agonist ivuxolimab. The source of this sequence is an adult with an advanced solid tumor such as melanoma, head and neck, liver or kidney cancer. V is TRBV7-9 and J is TRBJ2-3, with D hard to call. The CDR3 bases are TGTGCCAGCAGCTTAGACGGCCAATACACAGATACGCAGTATTTT. Its translation: CASSLDGQYTDTQYF.